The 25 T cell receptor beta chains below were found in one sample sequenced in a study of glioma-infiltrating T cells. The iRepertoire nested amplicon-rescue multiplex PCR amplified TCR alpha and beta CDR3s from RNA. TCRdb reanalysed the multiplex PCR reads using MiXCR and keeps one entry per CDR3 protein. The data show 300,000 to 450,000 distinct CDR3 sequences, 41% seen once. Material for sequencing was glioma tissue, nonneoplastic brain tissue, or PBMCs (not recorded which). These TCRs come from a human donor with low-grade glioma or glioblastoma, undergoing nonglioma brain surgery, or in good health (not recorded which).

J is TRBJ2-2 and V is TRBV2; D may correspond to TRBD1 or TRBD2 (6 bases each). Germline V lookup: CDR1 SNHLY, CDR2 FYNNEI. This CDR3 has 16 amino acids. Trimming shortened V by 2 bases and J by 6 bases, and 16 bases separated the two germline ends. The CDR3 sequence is CASSELGGLDSGELFF. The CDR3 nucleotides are TGTGCCAGCAGTGAACTGGGGGGCTTAGATTCCGGGGAGCTGTTTTTT.

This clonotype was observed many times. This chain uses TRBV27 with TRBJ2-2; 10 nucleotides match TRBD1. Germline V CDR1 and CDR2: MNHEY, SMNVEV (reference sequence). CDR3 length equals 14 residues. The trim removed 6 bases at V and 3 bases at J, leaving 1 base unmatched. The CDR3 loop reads CASRGTGDTGELFF. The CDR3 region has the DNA TGTGCCAGCAGGGGGACAGGGGACACCGGGGAGCTGTTTTTT.

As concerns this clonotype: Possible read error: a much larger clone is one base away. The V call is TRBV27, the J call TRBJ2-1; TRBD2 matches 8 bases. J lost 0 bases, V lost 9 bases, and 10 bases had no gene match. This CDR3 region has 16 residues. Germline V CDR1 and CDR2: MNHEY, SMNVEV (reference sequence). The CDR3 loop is CASALAASSSYNEQFF. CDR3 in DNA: TGTGCCAGTGCACTAGCGGCCTCTAGCTCCTACAATGAGCAGTTCTTC.

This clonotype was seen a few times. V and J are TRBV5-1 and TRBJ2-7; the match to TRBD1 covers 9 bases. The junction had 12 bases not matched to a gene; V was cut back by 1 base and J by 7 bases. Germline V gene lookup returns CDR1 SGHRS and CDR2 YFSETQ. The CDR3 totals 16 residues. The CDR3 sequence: CASSLILTGGELEQYF. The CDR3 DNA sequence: TGCGCCAGCAGCTTGATTTTGACAGGGGGAGAACTTGAGCAGTACTTC.

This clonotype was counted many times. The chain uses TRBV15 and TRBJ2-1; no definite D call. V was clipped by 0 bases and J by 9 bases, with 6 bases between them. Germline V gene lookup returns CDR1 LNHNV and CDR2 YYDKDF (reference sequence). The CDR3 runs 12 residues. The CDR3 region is CATSRDWFEQFF. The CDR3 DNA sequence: TGTGCCACCAGCAGAGATTGGTTTGAGCAGTTCTTC.

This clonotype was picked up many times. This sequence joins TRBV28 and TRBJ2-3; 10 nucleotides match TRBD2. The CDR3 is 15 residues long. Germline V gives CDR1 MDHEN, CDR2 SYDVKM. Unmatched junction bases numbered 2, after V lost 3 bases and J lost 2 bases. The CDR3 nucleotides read TGTGCCAGCAGTTTCACTAGCGGGACCACAGATACGCAGTATTTT. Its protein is CASSFTSGTTDTQYF.

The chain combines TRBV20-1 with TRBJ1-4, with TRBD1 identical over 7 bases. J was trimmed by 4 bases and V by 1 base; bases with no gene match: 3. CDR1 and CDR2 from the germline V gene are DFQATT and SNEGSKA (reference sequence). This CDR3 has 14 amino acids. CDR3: CSARVRGLNEKLFF. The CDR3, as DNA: TGCAGTGCTAGAGTTAGGGGGCTTAATGAAAAACTGTTTTTT.

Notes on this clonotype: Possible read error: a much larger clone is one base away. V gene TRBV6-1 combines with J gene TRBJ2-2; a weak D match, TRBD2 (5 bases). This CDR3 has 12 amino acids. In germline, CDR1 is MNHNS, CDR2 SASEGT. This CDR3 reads CATYLGYGELVF. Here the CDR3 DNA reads TGTGCCACCTATCTCGGTTACGGGGAGCTGGTTTTT.

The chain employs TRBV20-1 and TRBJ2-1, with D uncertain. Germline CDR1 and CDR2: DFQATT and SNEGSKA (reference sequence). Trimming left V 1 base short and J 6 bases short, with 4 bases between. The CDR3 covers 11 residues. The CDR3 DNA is TGCAGTGCTAGAGTAATCAATGAGCAGTTCTTC. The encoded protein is CSARVINEQFF.

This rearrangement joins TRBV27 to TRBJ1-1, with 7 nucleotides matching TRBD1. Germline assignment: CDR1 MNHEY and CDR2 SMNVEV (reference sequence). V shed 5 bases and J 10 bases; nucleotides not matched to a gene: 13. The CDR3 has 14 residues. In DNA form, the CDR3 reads TGTGCCAGCAGTCCCGGGACAGCGAACACCGGAGCTTTCTTT. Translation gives CASSPGTANTGAFF.

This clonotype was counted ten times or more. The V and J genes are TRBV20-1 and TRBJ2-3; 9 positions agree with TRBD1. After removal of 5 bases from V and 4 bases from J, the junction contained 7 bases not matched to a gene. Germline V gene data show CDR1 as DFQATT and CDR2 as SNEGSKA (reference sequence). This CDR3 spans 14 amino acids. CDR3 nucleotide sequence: TGCAGTGCTCCCGGGACAGGGTGGTCAGATACGCAGTATTTT. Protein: CSAPGTGWSDTQYF.

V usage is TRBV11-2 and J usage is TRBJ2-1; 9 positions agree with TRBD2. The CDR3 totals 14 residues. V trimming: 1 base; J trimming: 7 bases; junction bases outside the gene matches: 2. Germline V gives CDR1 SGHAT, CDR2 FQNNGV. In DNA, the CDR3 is TGTGCCAGCAGCTTAGTAGCGGGAGTAAATGAGCAGTTCTTC. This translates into CASSLVAGVNEQFF.

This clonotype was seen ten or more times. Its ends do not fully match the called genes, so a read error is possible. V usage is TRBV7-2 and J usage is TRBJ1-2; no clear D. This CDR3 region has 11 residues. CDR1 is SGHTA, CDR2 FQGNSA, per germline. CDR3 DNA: TGTGCCAGCAGCTTAGAGAGGACGCCCCTATTC. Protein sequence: CASSLERTPLF.

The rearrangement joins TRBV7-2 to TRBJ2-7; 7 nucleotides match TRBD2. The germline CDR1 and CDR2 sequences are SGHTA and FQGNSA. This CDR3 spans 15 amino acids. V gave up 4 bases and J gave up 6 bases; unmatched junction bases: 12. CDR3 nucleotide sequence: TGTGCCAGCAGCTCTCCCGGGACTACGCCTGCCGAGCAGTACTTC. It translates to CASSSPGTTPAEQYF.

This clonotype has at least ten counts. Here the CDR3 reads CASSLRDTDNEQFF. CDR3 coding DNA: TGTGCCAGCAGTCTTCGGGACACGGACAATGAGCAGTTCTTC. The J gene is TRBJ2-1, the V gene TRBV6-2 or TRBV6-3; D perhaps matches TRBD1 (6 bases). The V end was cut by 5 bases, the J end by 5 bases, with 13 bases between. CDR1 is MNHEY and CDR2 is SVGEGT in the germline V gene. This CDR3 region has 14 residues.

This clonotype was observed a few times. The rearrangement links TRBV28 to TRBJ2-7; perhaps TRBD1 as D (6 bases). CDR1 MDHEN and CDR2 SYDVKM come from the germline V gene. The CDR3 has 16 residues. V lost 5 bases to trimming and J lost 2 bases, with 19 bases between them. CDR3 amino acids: CASSPLNPTGPYEQYF. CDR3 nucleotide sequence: TGTGCCAGCAGTCCCTTGAACCCGACAGGCCCCTACGAGCAGTACTTC.

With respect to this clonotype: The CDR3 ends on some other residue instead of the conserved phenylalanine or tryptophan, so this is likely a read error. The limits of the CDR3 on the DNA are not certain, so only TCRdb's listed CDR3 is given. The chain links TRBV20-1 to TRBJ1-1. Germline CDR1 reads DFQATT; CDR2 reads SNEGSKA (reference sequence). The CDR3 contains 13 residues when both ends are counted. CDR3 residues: CSARDRVNTGAFL.

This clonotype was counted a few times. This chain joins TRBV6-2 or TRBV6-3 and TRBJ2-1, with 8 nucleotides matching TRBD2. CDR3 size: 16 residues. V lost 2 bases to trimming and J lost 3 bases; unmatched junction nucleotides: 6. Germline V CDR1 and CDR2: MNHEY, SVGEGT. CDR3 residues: CASSYGTSGHYNEQFF. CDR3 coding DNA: TGTGCCAGCAGTTACGGTACTAGCGGACACTACAATGAGCAGTTCTTC.

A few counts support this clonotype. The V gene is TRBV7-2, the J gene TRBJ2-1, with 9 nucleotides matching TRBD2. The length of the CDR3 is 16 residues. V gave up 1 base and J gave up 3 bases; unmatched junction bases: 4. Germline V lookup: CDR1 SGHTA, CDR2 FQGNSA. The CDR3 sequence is CASSLGRTSDYNEQFF. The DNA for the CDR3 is TGTGCCAGCAGCTTAGGCCGGACTAGCGACTACAATGAGCAGTTCTTC.

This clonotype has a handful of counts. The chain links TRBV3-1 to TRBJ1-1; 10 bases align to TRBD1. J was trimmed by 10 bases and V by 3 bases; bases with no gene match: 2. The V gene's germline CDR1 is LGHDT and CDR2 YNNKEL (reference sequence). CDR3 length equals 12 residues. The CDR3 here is CASSHRDRGAFF. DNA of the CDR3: TGTGCCAGCAGCCACCGGGACAGGGGAGCTTTCTTT.

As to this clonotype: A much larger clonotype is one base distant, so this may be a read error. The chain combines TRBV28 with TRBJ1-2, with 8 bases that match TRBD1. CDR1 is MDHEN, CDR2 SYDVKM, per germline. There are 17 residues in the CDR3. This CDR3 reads CASSDPRDRTPNYGYIF. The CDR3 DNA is TGTGCCAGCAGTGACCCCCGGGACAGGACTCCTAACTATGGCTACATCTTC.

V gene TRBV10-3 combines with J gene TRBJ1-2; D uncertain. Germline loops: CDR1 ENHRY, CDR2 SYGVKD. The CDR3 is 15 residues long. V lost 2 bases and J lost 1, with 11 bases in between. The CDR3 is CAISETDTLNYGYTF. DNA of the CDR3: TGTGCCATCAGTGAGACAGATACCCTTAACTATGGCTACACCTTC.

The CDR3: CASSPGTSSSNEQFF. Here the CDR3 DNA reads TGTGCCAGCAGCCCCGGGACTAGCAGCTCTAATGAGCAGTTCTTC. The V call is TRBV27, the J call TRBJ2-1; 9 positions match TRBD2. CDR1 is MNHEY and CDR2 is SMNVEV in the germline V gene (reference sequence). The CDR3 is made up of 15 amino acids. The V gene end was trimmed by 6 bases and the J gene end by 7 bases; junction bases not matched to a gene: 10.

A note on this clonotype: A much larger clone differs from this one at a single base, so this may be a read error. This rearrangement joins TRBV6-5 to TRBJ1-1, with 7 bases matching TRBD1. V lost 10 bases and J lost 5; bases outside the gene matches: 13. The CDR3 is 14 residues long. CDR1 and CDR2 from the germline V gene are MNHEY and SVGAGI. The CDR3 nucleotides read TGTGCCATCAGAGACAGGGAACGCGGAACTGAAGCTTTCTTT. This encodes CAIRDRERGTEAFF.

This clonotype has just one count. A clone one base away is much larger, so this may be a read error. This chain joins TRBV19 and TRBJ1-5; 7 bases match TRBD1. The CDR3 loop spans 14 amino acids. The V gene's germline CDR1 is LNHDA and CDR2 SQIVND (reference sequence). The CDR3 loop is CASSAGQKNQPKHF. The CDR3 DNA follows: TGTGCCAGTAGTGCGGGACAGAAAAATCAGCCCAAGCATTTT.